This entry lists 19 T cell receptor beta chains sequenced from one sample in a study of cytomegalovirus exposure and HLA in healthy donors. Generated by immunoSEQ multiplex PCR, the TCRdb table keeps only in-frame clones and is missing some. The sample gives some 74,000 clones, 80% to 95% of which show up once; about 3.9% is in the top ten. The sequenced sample was PBMCs. Every receptor here comes from a woman aged 25 to 39 in good health and CMV-seronegative.

This CDR3 reads CASSQAGQRNTIYF. The CDR3 bases are TGCGCCAGCAGCCAAGCGGGACAGAGAAACACCATATATTTT. The chain couples TRBV4-3 to TRBJ1-3, with 7 bases identical to TRBD1. The germline CDR1 and CDR2 sequences are LGHNA and YSLEER. The CDR3 is 14 residues long. The trim removed 1 base at V and 5 bases at J, leaving 2 bases unmatched.

The gene calls are TRBV6-5 and TRBJ2-7; D is ambiguous. The CDR3 is made up of 14 amino acids. Trimming left V 7 bases short and J 0 bases short, with 13 bases between. Germline-derived CDR1 and CDR2 are MNHEY and SVGAGI. The CDR3 protein is CASTSTLSSYEQYF. For the CDR3, the DNA is TGTGCCAGCACCTCGACTCTGAGCTCCTACGAGCAGTACTTC.

This chain joins TRBV6-5 and TRBJ2-2, with 7 bases identical to TRBD1. Germline V gives CDR1 MNHEY, CDR2 SVGAGI. V shed 6 bases and J 7 bases; nucleotides not matched to a gene: 8. CDR3 length: 14 amino acids. The CDR3 loop reads CASSRQGTGGELFF. DNA for the CDR3: TGTGCCAGCAGCCGACAGGGTACGGGCGGGGAGCTGTTTTTT.

The V and J genes are TRBV7-9 and TRBJ2-1; tentatively, D is TRBD2 (6 bases). V dropped 1 base and J dropped 7 bases, with 17 bases sitting between them. The CDR3 sequence is 16 residues long. Per germline, CDR1 SEHNR and CDR2 FQNEAQ (reference sequence). CDR3 in DNA: TGTGCCAGCAGCTTAGGGTGGTCTAGCGAGTCTAATGAGCAGTTCTTC. Its protein product is CASSLGWSSESNEQFF.

V usage is TRBV7-3 and J usage is TRBJ2-7, with TRBD2 matching 10 bases. Germline CDR1 is SGHTA and CDR2 is FQGTGA. After removal of 5 bases from V and 6 bases from J, the junction contained 10 bases not matched to a gene. CDR3 size: 15 residues. This CDR3 reads CASSQGGLAGVEQYF. CDR3 bases: TGTGCCAGCAGCCAAGGAGGGCTAGCGGGAGTCGAGCAGTACTTC.

The V gene is TRBV5-1, the J gene TRBJ1-2, with 7 bases that match TRBD1. Germline CDR1 and CDR2: SGHRS and YFSETQ. The CDR3 totals 13 residues. J was trimmed by 6 bases and V by 6 bases; bases with no gene match: 8. The CDR3 DNA is TGCGCCAGCACCAGACAGGGAGTGGATGGCTACACCTTC. Translating gives CASTRQGVDGYTF. Full variable domain (outside the CDR3, taken from reference TRBV5-1 and TRBJ1-2): KAGVTQTPRYLIKTRGQQVTLSCSPISGHRSVSWYQQTPGQGLQFLFEYFSETQRNKGNFPGRFSGRQFSNSRSEMNVSTLELGDSALYLCASTRQGVDGYTFGSGTRLTVV.

This chain uses TRBV9 with TRBJ2-1, with D possibly matching TRBD1 (6 bases). Trimming removed 2 bases at V and 1 base at J, with 10 bases between. The CDR3 spans 15 residues. Germline V gene lookup returns CDR1 SGDLS and CDR2 YYNGEE. CDR3 protein: CASSVHRVSYNEQFF. CDR3 nucleotides: TGTGCCAGCAGCGTCCACAGGGTTTCCTACAATGAGCAGTTCTTC. Complete variable domain (other parts from reference TRBV9 and TRBJ2-1): DSGVTQTPKHLITATGQRVTLRCSPRSGDLSVYWYQQSLDQGLQFLIQYYNGEERAKGNILERFSAQQFPDLHSELNLSSLELGDSALYFCASSVHRVSYNEQFFGPGTRLTVL.

The chain couples TRBV12-5 to TRBJ1-2, with a weak D call TRBD1 (6 bases). Germline V CDR1 and CDR2: LGHNT, FRNRAP. Trimming cost V 5 bases and J 4 bases, with 14 bases left between them. CDR3 length equals 14 residues. For the CDR3, the DNA is TGTGCTAGTGGTGGAATTACAGGGCGCTATGGCTACACCTTC. Protein product: CASGGITGRYGYTF.

The chain recombines TRBV7-9 with TRBJ2-7; 7 bases agree with TRBD1. The junction had 8 bases not matched to a gene; V was cut back by 4 bases and J by 2 bases. This CDR3 has 15 residues. Germline loops: CDR1 SEHNR, CDR2 FQNEAQ (reference sequence). The CDR3 DNA sequence: TGTGCCAGCAGCTCCCCAGGGGGACGGCCCTACGAGCAGTACTTC. Translated, it gives CASSSPGGRPYEQYF.

This rearrangement joins TRBV28 to TRBJ2-1; 9 bases are a match to TRBD2. The V gene's germline CDR1 is MDHEN and CDR2 SYDVKM. CDR3 length equals 13 residues. V lost 8 bases, J lost 4 bases, and 3 bases stayed unmatched. CDR3: CASGGGGYNEQFF. In DNA, the CDR3 is TGTGCCAGCGGCGGGGGGGGATACAATGAGCAGTTCTTC. The full variable domain, completed using reference TRBV28 and TRBJ2-1, is DVKVTQSSRYLVKRTGEKVFLECVQDMDHENMFWYRQDPGLGLRLIYFSYDVKMKEKGDIPEGYSVSREKKERFSLILESASTNQTSMYLCASGGGGYNEQFFGPGTRLTVL.

The rearrangement joins TRBV18 to TRBJ2-3; 8 bases match TRBD1. The CDR3 is 14 residues long. Germline V gene data show CDR1 as KGHSH and CDR2 as LQKENI. Trimming took 3 bases from V and 6 from J; bases not matched to a gene: 5. The CDR3 DNA is TGTGCCAGCTCACCCGGACAGGGCTTGGATACGCAGTATTTT. This gives the protein CASSPGQGLDTQYF. Full variable domain (rest looked up from reference TRBV18 and TRBJ2-3): NAGVMQNPRHLVRRRGQEARLRCSPMKGHSHVYWYRQLPEEGLKFMVYLQKENIIDESGMPKERFSAEFPKEGPSILRIQQVVRGDSAAYFCASSPGQGLDTQYFGPGTRLTVL.

V and J are TRBV19 and TRBJ2-2, with a possible D match to TRBD2 (5 bases). Germline-derived CDR1 and CDR2 are LNHDA and SQIVND (reference sequence). With 3 bases removed from V and 5 bases from J, the gap between germline ends came to 7 bases. The CDR3 extends over 13 amino acids. This CDR3 is CASSIRGTGELFF. The CDR3 DNA sequence: TGTGCCAGTAGTATTCGAGGGACCGGGGAGCTGTTTTTT.

This clone came up a few times. The gene calls are TRBV28 and TRBJ2-7, with 8 bases identical to TRBD1. The CDR3 runs 14 residues. Germline lookup yields CDR1 MDHEN and CDR2 SYDVKM. With 5 bases clipped from V and 6 bases from J, the junction kept 9 bases outside the gene matches. CDR3 DNA sequence: TGTGCCAGCAGTACAGGGGGGATCAGTCGCGAGCAGTACTTC. It yields the protein CASSTGGISREQYF.

V usage is TRBV5-1 and J usage is TRBJ2-2; TRBD2 matches at 8 bases. With 2 bases clipped from V and 3 bases from J, the junction kept 3 bases outside the gene matches. The V gene's germline CDR1 is SGHRS and CDR2 YFSETQ. CDR3 length equals 15 residues. The CDR3 nucleotides read TGCGCCAGCAGCTTTAGCGGGAAGTACACCGGGGAGCTGTTTTTT. Protein product: CASSFSGKYTGELFF.

This rearrangement joins TRBV5-8 to TRBJ2-7; maybe TRBD1 (5 bases). Per germline, CDR1 SGHTS and CDR2 YDEGEE. This CDR3 has 14 residues. Deletions cut 5 bases from V and 2 bases from J, with 14 bases between. CDR3 in amino acids: CASSYLGVAYEQYF. CDR3 nucleotides: TGTGCCAGCAGTTACCTAGGGGTGGCCTACGAGCAGTACTTC. Based on the CDR3 plus reference TRBV5-8 and TRBJ2-7, the full variable domain is EAGVTQSPTHLIKTRGQQATLRCSPISGHTSVYWYQQALGLGLQFLLWYDEGEERNRGNFPPRFSGRQFPNYSSELNVNALELEDSALYLCASSYLGVAYEQYFGPGTRLTVT.

This chain connects TRBV25-1 to TRBJ1-5, with 7 nucleotides matching TRBD1. Germline V gene data show CDR1 as MGHDK and CDR2 as SYGVNS. V was clipped by 4 bases and J by 2 bases; unmatched bases: 5. This CDR3 has 15 amino acids. The CDR3 sequence: CASSGAGTGNQPQHF. Written as DNA, the CDR3 is TGTGCCAGCAGTGGTGCTGGGACAGGCAATCAGCCCCAGCATTTT.

The chain couples TRBV28 to TRBJ1-1; D perhaps matches TRBD1 (6 bases). CDR3 size: 17 residues. Per germline, CDR1 MDHEN and CDR2 SYDVKM. Trimming removed 6 bases at V and 0 bases at J, with 20 bases between. The CDR3 region has the DNA TGTGCCAGCAGCCCCTGGGGTCGCGGGGGCATGAACACTGAAGCTTTCTTT. It is translated as CASSPWGRGGMNTEAFF.

The gene calls are TRBV7-2 and TRBJ2-7; D remains ambiguous. Germline V gene data show CDR1 as SGHTA and CDR2 as FQGNSA. CDR3 length: 12 amino acids. V lost 3 bases to trimming and J lost 0 bases, with 3 bases between them. The chain's CDR3 is CASSFFSYEQYF. CDR3 in DNA: TGTGCCAGCAGCTTCTTCTCCTACGAGCAGTACTTC.

The V call is TRBV25-1, the J call TRBJ2-7; no firm D call. Trimming pared 9 bases from V and 6 bases from J, leaving 12 bases between. From germline, CDR1 is MGHDK and CDR2 SYGVNS. The length of the CDR3 is 11 residues. This chain's CDR3 is CASLSGSEQYF. CDR3 coding DNA: TGTGCCAGTTTATCGGGTTCCGAGCAGTACTTC.